These T cell receptor beta chains were read from a single sample in a study of cytomegalovirus exposure and HLA in healthy donors. The repertoire was sequenced with immunoSEQ multiplex PCR; TCRdb's copy has only in-frame clones and lacks some. The sample lists over 200,000 clones, over 65% occurring once. Sequencing was done on a sample of PBMCs. Receptors were obtained from a human donor in good health. Each CDR3 is given with its conserved first and last residue. A D gene is named only where the DNA matches it firmly. Only part of the rows carry a size: once, few, many, or a class if the clone is expanded.

V	size	D	J	length	DNA	CDR3
TRBV29-1	.	TRBD1	TRBJ1-1	15	TGCAGCGTTGAAAATTGGGACAGGGGGCGGACTGAAGCTTTCTTT	CSVENWDRGRTEAFF
TRBV7-8	.	TRBD2	TRBJ2-1	16	TGTGCCAGCAGTCTAATTCGACTAGCGGGAGGTGGAGAGCAGTTCTTC	CASSLIRLAGGGEQFF
TRBV9	.	.	TRBJ2-1	12	TGTGCCAGCAGCTTTATAGACAATGAGCAGTTCTTC	CASSFIDNEQFF
TRBV4-1	.	TRBD1	TRBJ2-7	16	TGCGCCAGCAGCCAAGATGTAACAGGGGAATCCTACGAGCAGTACTTC	CASSQDVTGESYEQYF
TRBV4-3	.	.	TRBJ2-3	15	TGCGCCAGCAGCCTATCCGCGGGAAGCACAGATACGCAGTATTTT	CASSLSAGSTDTQYF
TRBV29-1	.	.	TRBJ2-7	13	TGCAGCGTTGAACAGGGGGGTTCCTACGAGCAGTACTTC	CSVEQGGSYEQYF
TRBV30	.	TRBD2	TRBJ2-7	15	TGTGCCTGGAGGCCGAGACTAGCGGGAGGCTACGAGCAGTACTTC	CAWRPRLAGGYEQYF
TRBV28	.	.	TRBJ2-7	14	TGTGCCAGCAGTCCTAGCGAAGGCTTCTTCGAGCAGTACTTC	CASSPSEGFFEQYF
TRBV7-9	.	TRBD1	TRBJ1-5	16	TGTGCCAGCAGTTATACAGGGGGAGGTTTCGATCAGCCCCAGCATTTT	CASSYTGGGFDQPQHF
TRBV5-1	once	TRBD2	TRBJ2-5	12	TGCGCCAGCAGAGCGGGGTTAGAGACCCAGTACTTC	CASRAGLETQYF
TRBV28	.	.	TRBJ1-1	14	TGTGCCAGCAGTTTCGGGTGGGAGGACCCCGAAGCTTTCTTT	CASSFGWEDPEAFF
TRBV4-1	.	TRBD1	TRBJ1-5	18	TGCGCCAGCAGCCAAGATCCGAGACAGGGGGCCCGTAATCAGCCCCAGCATTTT	CASSQDPRQGARNQPQHF
TRBV7-9	.	TRBD1	TRBJ1-5	13	TGTGCCAGCAGTGACAGGGATGGCCAGCCCCAGCATTTT	CASSDRDGQPQHF
TRBV2	.	TRBD1	TRBJ1-1	15	TGTGCCAGCAGTGCCATGGGACAGGTGAACACTGAAGCTTTCTTT	CASSAMGQVNTEAFF
TRBV6-1	.	.	TRBJ2-1	13	TGTGCCAGCAGTGAAGGACTAGTTTGGGAGCAGTTCTTC	CASSEGLVWEQFF
TRBV30	.	TRBD2	TRBJ2-5	14	TGTGCCTGGGGGTCCGGACTAGGGGAGGAGACCCAGTACTTC	CAWGSGLGEETQYF
TRBV6-5	few	TRBD2	TRBJ2-7	12	TGTGCCAGCAGTTCCACCTACCGGGGGGAGTACTTC	CASSSTYRGEYF
TRBV9	.	.	TRBJ2-5	15	TGTGCCAGCAGCCCTTCGGGGGGCTTGGTAGAGACCCAGTACTTC	CASSPSGGLVETQYF
TRBV7-3	.	.	TRBJ2-3	19	TGTGCCAGCAGCTTATCGACAGGACCTAACCCGCTGATCACAGATACGCAGTATTTT	CASSLSTGPNPLITDTQYF
TRBV4-3	.	TRBD1	TRBJ1-4	15	TGCGCCAGCAGCATACGGGACAGGGAGGCCGAAAAACTGTTTTTT	CASSIRDREAEKLFF
TRBV5-1	.	TRBD2	TRBJ2-2	15	TGCGCCAGCAGCGTGACTAGCCCGAACACCGGGGAGCTGTTTTTT	CASSVTSPNTGELFF
TRBV9	.	.	TRBJ2-3	15	TGTGCCAGCAGCGTAGGGACCCCAGGGACAGATACGCAGTATTTT	CASSVGTPGTDTQYF
TRBV11-2	.	TRBD2	TRBJ2-5	18	TGTGCCAGCAGCTTATTGCTGCTAGCGGGAGGAATGGCGGAGACCCAGTACTTC	CASSLLLLAGGMAETQYF
TRBV19	.	.	TRBJ2-7	15	TGTGCCAGTACCCTCGCTACCGGACAGTACTACGAGCAGTACTTC	CASTLATGQYYEQYF
TRBV7-9	few	TRBD2	TRBJ2-7	14	TGTGCCAGCAGCTTAGTAGGTAGCGGGAGCGAGCAGTACTTC	CASSLVGSGSEQYF
TRBV25-1	.	TRBD1	TRBJ2-7	15	TGTGCCAGCAGTGAACAATTGACAGGGGGCGACGAGCAGTACTTC	CASSEQLTGGDEQYF
TRBV19	.	.	TRBJ2-1	17	TGTGCCAGTAGTATGCGTGCTACCGTTAGCTCCTACAATGAGCAGTTCTTC	CASSMRATVSSYNEQFF
TRBV5-6	.	TRBD2	TRBJ2-7	17	TGTGCCAGCAGCGTGGAAACTAGCGGGAGTCTGGTATACGAGCAGTACTTC	CASSVETSGSLVYEQYF
TRBV7-7	.	.	TRBJ2-3	16	TGTGCTAGCAGCCCCCGGGTAGCGGAGAGCACAGATACGCAGTATTTT	CASSPRVAESTDTQYF
TRBV10-1	.	TRBD1	TRBJ2-7	13	TGCGCCAGCAGCCCGGGACAGACCTACGAGCAGTACTTC	CASSPGQTYEQYF
TRBV9	.	TRBD1	TRBJ1-2	15	TGTGCCAGCAGCGTAGAGGGACAGGGGCTTGATGGCTACACCTTC	CASSVEGQGLDGYTF
TRBV5-3	.	TRBD2	TRBJ2-2	19	TGTGCCAGAAGCTTGGACCCGGCGCCGGGACTAGCCCACACCGGGGAGCTGTTTTTT	CARSLDPAPGLAHTGELFF
TRBV7-2	.	TRBD2	TRBJ2-5	16	TGTGCCAGCAGTCAGAGGGCTAGCGGGATACAAGAGACCCAGTACTTC	CASSQRASGIQETQYF
TRBV29-1	.	.	TRBJ2-5	12	TGCAGCGTTGAAACCGGGATTGAGACCCAGTACTTC	CSVETGIETQYF
TRBV7-9	.	TRBD2	TRBJ2-2	15	TGTGCCAGCAGCTGGACCGGGACTACCGGCGGGGCGCTGTTTTTT	CASSWTGTTGGALFF
TRBV28	.	TRBD1	TRBJ2-7	15	TGTGCCAGCAGTTTCAGGGACAGGGTGGGCTACGAGCAGTACTTC	CASSFRDRVGYEQYF
TRBV7-9	once	TRBD1	TRBJ1-1	16	TGTGCCAGCGGCACCGGGACAGGGGCGGCGAACACTGAAGCTTTCTTT	CASGTGTGAANTEAFF
TRBV7-8	once	TRBD2	TRBJ2-1	14	TGTGCCAGCAGCCCAACCCGGGGGGGCGATGAGCAGTTCTTC	CASSPTRGGDEQFF
TRBV7-9	.	TRBD1	TRBJ1-3	16	TGTGCCAGCAGCTTAGCGGGGACAGGGTCTCGAAACACCATATATTTT	CASSLAGTGSRNTIYF
TRBV11-2	.	.	TRBJ2-7	12	TGTGCCAGCAGCTCCGTCTCCTACGAGCAGTACTTC	CASSSVSYEQYF
TRBV6-1	.	.	TRBJ2-3	14	TGTGCCAGCAGTGTGCGTCTAAACACAGATACGCAGTATTTT	CASSVRLNTDTQYF
TRBV11-2	.	TRBD1	TRBJ2-5	15	TGTGCCAGCAGCTCCGAGGGGGCTCGGCAAGAGACCCAGTACTTC	CASSSEGARQETQYF
TRBV4-1	.	TRBD1	TRBJ1-2	15	TGCGCCAGCAGCCAGAGTGGACAGGGCGACTATGGCTACACCTTC	CASSQSGQGDYGYTF
TRBV15	.	.	TRBJ2-7	13	TGTGCCACCAGCAGACTACCTAGGAGCGAGCAGTACTTC	CATSRLPRSEQYF
TRBV29-1	.	TRBD1	TRBJ1-1	17	TGCAGCGTTGAAGCCGGGACAGGATATCCGTACAACACTGAAGCTTTCTTT	CSVEAGTGYPYNTEAFF
TRBV5-1	.	TRBD2	TRBJ2-4	20	TGCGCCAGCAGCTTGTCATTCTCGATAGCGGGAGGGCCGGTGTCGGACATTCAGTACTTC	CASSLSFSIAGGPVSDIQYF
TRBV19	once	.	TRBJ1-2	13	TGTGCCAGTACCAAAACGGGGGGCTATGGCTACACCTTC	CASTKTGGYGYTF
TRBV30	.	.	TRBJ2-5	14	TGTGCCTGGAATCTTGCACAGCCCCAAGAGACCCAGTACTTC	CAWNLAQPQETQYF
TRBV7-2	.	.	TRBJ1-2	15	TGTGCCAGCAGCTTAAGCGGGACGGCCAACTATGGCTACACCTTC	CASSLSGTANYGYTF
TRBV15	.	.	TRBJ2-3	18	TGTGCCACCAGCAGAGGGTGGGAGAGTCTATCTAGCACAGATACGCAGTATTTT	CATSRGWESLSSTDTQYF